The entry that follows covers one TCR beta chain sequence. Its specificity is unknown. Once cultured for nine to ten days, the cells underwent separation to obtain CD4+ T cells. Two-dose vaccination with either BNT162b2 or mRNA-1273 was given to the participants. Vaccinated recipients, who were negative for nucleocapsid antibodies, had no history of SARS-CoV-2 infection. Days 3 and 7 were when half the medium was replaced with IL-2 medium. The data originate from a study of vaccination effects on CD4 cells after COVID-19. Sequenced by immunoSEQ multiplex PCR; TCRdb stores in-frame clones only, minus some. This sample has just over 55,000 clones; about 81% occur once, and the top ten carry 4.3%. Study findings and constraints: Few convalescent patients, and no early post-infection timepoints, were available to the study. Substantial clonal contraction characterized both infection- and vaccine-induced clones late after vaccination.

Germline CDR1 and CDR2: LGHDT and YNNKEL (reference sequence). Trimming stripped 4 bases from V and 0 bases from J, with 10 bases between. CDR3 length: 16 amino acids. This specimen consisted of CD4+ T cells from PBMCs cultured without peptide, obtained after COVID-19 vaccination. The TCR sequence derives from a human donor who received a COVID-19 vaccine. The V call is TRBV3-1 (or the pseudogene TRBV3-2), the J call TRBJ2-6; the D is unclear. The chain's CDR3 is CASSPSISSGANVLTF. As DNA, the CDR3 is TGTGCCAGCAGCCCAAGCATCAGCTCTGGGGCCAACGTCCTGACTTTC.